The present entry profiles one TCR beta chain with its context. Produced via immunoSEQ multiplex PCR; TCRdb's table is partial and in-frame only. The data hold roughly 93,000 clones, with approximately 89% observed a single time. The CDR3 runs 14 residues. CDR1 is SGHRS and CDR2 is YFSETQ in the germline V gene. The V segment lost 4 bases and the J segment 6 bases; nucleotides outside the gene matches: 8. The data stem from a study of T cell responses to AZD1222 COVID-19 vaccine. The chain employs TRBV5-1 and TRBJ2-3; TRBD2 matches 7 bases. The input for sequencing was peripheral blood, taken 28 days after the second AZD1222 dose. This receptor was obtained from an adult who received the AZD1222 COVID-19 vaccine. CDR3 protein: CASSTRLGGDTQYF. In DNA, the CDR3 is TGCGCCAGCAGCACACGTCTCGGGGGGGATACGCAGTATTTT.